Below, 8 T cell receptor beta chains from the same sample are listed, as sequenced in a study of OX40 agonist ivuxolimab in advanced cancers. The assay was immunoSEQ multiplex PCR, and TCRdb's table has in-frame clones only and misses some. The sample has roughly 48,000 clones, 65% to 90% seen once. Sample: CD4+ or CD8+ T cells sorted from blood, taken in a trial of the OX40 agonist ivuxolimab. The receptors were gathered from an adult with an advanced solid tumor such as melanoma, head and neck, liver or kidney cancer.

CDR3 nucleotides: TGTGCCAGCAGCCTTAGCGGGGGGGCTTGGGAGACCCAGTACTTC. Translated, it gives CASSLSGGAWETQYF. J is TRBJ2-5 and V is TRBV9; 11 nucleotides align to TRBD2. Trimming took 4 bases from V and 5 from J; bases not matched to a gene: 7. The CDR3 totals 15 residues. The germline V gene encodes CDR1 SGDLS and CDR2 YYNGEE.

Within the sample, this clone is medium-sized. The DNA of the CDR3 is TGTGCCAGCAGTTTAGCGGCAGGGGGTAATCAGCCCCAGCATTTT. Translated, it gives CASSLAAGGNQPQHF. The chain uses TRBV28 and TRBJ1-5; 7 nucleotides line up with TRBD1. After removal of 2 bases from V and 4 bases from J, the junction contained 5 bases not matched to a gene. CDR1 is MDHEN, CDR2 SYDVKM, per germline. The CDR3 is 15 residues long.

This sequence joins TRBV9 and TRBJ2-3, with 12 bases matching TRBD2. CDR1 and CDR2 (germline): SGDLS, YYNGEE. CDR3 size: 15 residues. V gave up 4 bases and J gave up 3 bases; unmatched junction bases: 3. CDR3 protein: CASSLTSGRTDTQYF. Here the CDR3 DNA reads TGTGCCAGCAGCTTGACTAGCGGGAGAACAGATACGCAGTATTTT.

This chain joins TRBV20-1 and TRBJ1-6; D is unresolved. The CDR3 totals 11 residues. CDR1 is DFQATT, CDR2 SNEGSKA, per germline (reference sequence). V was cut by 3 bases and J by 10 bases, with 7 bases left in between. The DNA for the CDR3 is TGCAGTGCTAGGGGCGACTCACCCCTCCACTTT. This gives the protein CSARGDSPLHF.

The chain joins TRBV7-9 to TRBJ2-5, with 15 bases aligning to TRBD2. This CDR3 has 15 residues. From germline, CDR1 is SEHNR and CDR2 FQNEAQ (reference sequence). Trimming cost V 6 bases and J 5 bases; bases outside gene matches: 4. The CDR3 region has the DNA TGTGCCAGCAGGCTCGGACTAGCGGGGGGGGAGACCCAGTACTTC. As protein: CASRLGLAGGETQYF.

The chain links TRBV27 to TRBJ2-1; 7 nucleotides align to TRBD1. Germline V gene sequence: CDR1 MNHEY, CDR2 SMNVEV (reference sequence). CDR3 length equals 15 residues. V dropped 3 bases and J dropped 7; count of bases not matched to a gene: 9. The CDR3 here is CASSLRQGLWNEQFF. The DNA for the CDR3 is TGTGCCAGCAGTTTGAGACAGGGTCTCTGGAATGAGCAGTTCTTC.

This chain uses TRBV15 with TRBJ1-4; D is perhaps TRBD1 (6 bases). V was shortened by 0 bases and J by 8 bases, with 16 bases between the two germline ends. CDR3 length equals 16 residues. CDR1 is LNHNV and CDR2 is YYDKDF in the germline V gene (reference sequence). CDR3 sequence (DNA): TGTGCCACCAGCAGAGATCACACAGGGTCTGGCGAAAAACTGTTTTTT. The encoded protein is CATSRDHTGSGEKLFF.

V usage is TRBV9 and J usage is TRBJ2-4, with no clear D. The CDR3 runs 15 residues. Trimming took off 2 bases at V and 5 bases at J, with 14 bases between the two ends. Germline V gene sequence: CDR1 SGDLS, CDR2 YYNGEE. DNA for the CDR3: TGTGCCAGCAGCGTTAGCCCCGCCCGGGAAAACATTCAGTACTTC. Translated: CASSVSPARENIQYF. Based on the CDR3 plus reference TRBV9 and TRBJ2-4, the full variable domain is DSGVTQTPKHLITATGQRVTLRCSPRSGDLSVYWYQQSLDQGLQFLIQYYNGEERAKGNILERFSAQQFPDLHSELNLSSLELGDSALYFCASSVSPARENIQYFGAGTRLSVL.